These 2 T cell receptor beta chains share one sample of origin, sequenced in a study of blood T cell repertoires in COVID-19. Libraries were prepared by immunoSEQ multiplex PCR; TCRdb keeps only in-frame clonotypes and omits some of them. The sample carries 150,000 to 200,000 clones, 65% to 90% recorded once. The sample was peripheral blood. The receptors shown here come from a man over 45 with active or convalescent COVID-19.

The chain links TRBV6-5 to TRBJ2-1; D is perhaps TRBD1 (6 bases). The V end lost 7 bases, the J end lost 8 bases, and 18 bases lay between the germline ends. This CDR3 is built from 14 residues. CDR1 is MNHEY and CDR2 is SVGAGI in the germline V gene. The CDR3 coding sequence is TGTGCCAGCAAAACACAGGGCCTGGTGGATGAGCAGTTCTTC. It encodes CASKTQGLVDEQFF.

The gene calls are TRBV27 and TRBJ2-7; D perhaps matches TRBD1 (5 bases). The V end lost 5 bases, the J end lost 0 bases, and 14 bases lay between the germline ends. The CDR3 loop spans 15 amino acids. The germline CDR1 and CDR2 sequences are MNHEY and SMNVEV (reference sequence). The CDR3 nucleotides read TGTGCCAGCAGTACCAGCAGGGCGAGCTCCTACGAGCAGTACTTC. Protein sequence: CASSTSRASSYEQYF.